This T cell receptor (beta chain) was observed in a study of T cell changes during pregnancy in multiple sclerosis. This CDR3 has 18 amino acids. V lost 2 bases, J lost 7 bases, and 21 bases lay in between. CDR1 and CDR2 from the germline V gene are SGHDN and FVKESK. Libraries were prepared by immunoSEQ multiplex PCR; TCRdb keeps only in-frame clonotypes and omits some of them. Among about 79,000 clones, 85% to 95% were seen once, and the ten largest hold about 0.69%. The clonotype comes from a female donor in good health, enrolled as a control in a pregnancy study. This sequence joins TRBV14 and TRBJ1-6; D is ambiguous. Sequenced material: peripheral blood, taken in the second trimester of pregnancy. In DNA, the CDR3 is TGTGCCAGCAGCCAATTCGTCGCTTTAGCGTTGGGGAATTCACCCCTCCACTTT. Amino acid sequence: CASSQFVALALGNSPLHF.